This T cell receptor beta chain comes out of a study of beta chain features in type 1 diabetes. Reverse transcribing all isolated RNA meant expressed TCRB transcripts were sequenced. Libraries were prepared by immunoSEQ multiplex PCR; TCRdb keeps only in-frame clonotypes and omits some of them. The sample shows some 160,000 clones, 8% to 9.5% of them seen only once. Overall study results and limits: Moderate yet significant TCRB CDR3 shortening was seen in Type 1 diabetes patients in all four CD4+ subsets.

Remarks on this clone: The antigen is undetermined.

Each of the CD4+ naive, central memory, regulatory and stem cell-like memory populations was sorted via CD45RO/CCR7/CD25/CD127/CD95/CD27. Material for sequencing was central memory CD4+ T cells from blood. This receptor was identified in a woman younger than 35 with type 1 diabetes.

This chain's CDR3 is CASSSGDRVQETQYF. DNA of the CDR3: TGTGCCAGCAGTAGTGGGGACAGGGTCCAAGAGACCCAGTACTTC. The rearrangement uses TRBV7-3 and TRBJ2-5; 9 nucleotides match TRBD1. V was clipped by 6 bases and J by 1 base; unmatched bases: 6. Germline V gives CDR1 SGHTA, CDR2 FQGTGA. The CDR3 is 15 residues long.